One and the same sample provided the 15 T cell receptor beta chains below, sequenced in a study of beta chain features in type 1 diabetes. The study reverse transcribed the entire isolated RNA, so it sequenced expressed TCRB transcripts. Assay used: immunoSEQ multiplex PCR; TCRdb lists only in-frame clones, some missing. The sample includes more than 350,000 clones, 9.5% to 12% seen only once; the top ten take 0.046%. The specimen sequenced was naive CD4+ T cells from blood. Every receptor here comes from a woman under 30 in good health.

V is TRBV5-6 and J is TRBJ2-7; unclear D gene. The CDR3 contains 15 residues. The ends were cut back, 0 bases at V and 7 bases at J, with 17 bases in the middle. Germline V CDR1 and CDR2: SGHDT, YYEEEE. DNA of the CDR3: TGTGCCAGCAGCTTGGTTCAGATCGGTTCGCGAGAGCAGTACTTC. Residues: CASSLVQIGSREQYF. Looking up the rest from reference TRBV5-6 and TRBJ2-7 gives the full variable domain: DAGVTQSPTHLIKTRGQQVTLRCSPKSGHDTVSWYQQALGQGPQFIFQYYEEEERQRGNFPDRFSGHQFPNYSSELNVNALLLGDSALYLCASSLVQIGSREQYFGPGTRLTVT.

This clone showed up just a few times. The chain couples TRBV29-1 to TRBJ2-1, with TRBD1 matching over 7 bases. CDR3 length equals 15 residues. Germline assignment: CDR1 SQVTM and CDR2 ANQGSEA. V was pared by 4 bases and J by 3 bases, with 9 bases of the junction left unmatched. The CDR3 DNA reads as TGCAGCGTTGCTACTTCAGGGGGAAACTACAATGAGCAGTTCTTC. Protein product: CSVATSGGNYNEQFF.

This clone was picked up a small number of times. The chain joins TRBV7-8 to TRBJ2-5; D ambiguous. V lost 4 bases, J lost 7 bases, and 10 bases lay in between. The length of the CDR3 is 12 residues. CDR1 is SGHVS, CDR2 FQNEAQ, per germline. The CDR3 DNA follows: TGTGCCAGCAGCTCGTCCAAAGGGACCCAGTACTTC. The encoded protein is CASSSSKGTQYF.

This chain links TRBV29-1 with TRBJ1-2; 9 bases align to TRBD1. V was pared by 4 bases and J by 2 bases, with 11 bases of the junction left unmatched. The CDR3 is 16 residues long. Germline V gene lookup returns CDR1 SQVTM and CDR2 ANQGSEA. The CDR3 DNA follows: TGCAGCGTTGGACGGGCCGGGACAGGGACAAACTATGGCTACACCTTC. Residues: CSVGRAGTGTNYGYTF. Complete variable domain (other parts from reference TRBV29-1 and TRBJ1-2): SAVISQKPSRDICQRGTSLTIQCQVDSQVTMMFWYRQQPGQSLTLIATANQGSEATYESGFVIDKFPISRPNLTFSTLTVSNMSPEDSSIYLCSVGRAGTGTNYGYTFGSGTRLTVV.

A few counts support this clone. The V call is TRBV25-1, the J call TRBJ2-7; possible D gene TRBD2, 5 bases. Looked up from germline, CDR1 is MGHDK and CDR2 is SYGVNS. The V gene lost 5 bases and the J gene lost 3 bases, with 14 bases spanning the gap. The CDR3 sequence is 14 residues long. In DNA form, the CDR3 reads TGTGCCAGCAGTCCTAAAGGAGGCCACTACGAGCAGTACTTC. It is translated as CASSPKGGHYEQYF.

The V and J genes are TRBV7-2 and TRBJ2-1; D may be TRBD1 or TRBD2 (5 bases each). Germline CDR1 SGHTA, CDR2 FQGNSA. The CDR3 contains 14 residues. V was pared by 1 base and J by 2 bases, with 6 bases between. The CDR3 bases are TGTGCCAGCAGCTTAGGGGGGACCTACAATGAGCAGTTCTTC. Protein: CASSLGGTYNEQFF.

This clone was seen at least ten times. The CDR3 DNA sequence: TGTGCCTGGAGTGTACGGGGTTATGGCTACACCTTC. The encoded protein is CAWSVRGYGYTF. The rearrangement uses TRBV30 and TRBJ1-2; D remains unclear. The CDR3 runs to 12 residues. Trimming took off 0 bases at V and 5 bases at J, with 7 bases between the two ends. Looked up from germline, CDR1 is GTSNPN and CDR2 is SVGIG (reference sequence). Variable domain in full (rest from reference TRBV30 and TRBJ1-2): SQTIHQWPATLVQPVGSPLSLECTVEGTSNPNLYWYRQAAGRGLQLLFYSVGIGQISSEVPQNLSASRPQDRQFILSSKKLLLSDSGFYLCAWSVRGYGYTFGSGTRLTVV.

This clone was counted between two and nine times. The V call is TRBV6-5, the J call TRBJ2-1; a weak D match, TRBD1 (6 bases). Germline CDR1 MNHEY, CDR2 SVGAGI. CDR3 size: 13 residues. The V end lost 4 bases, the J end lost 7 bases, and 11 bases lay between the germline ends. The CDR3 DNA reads TGTGCCAGCAGTTGGGCAGGGGCGAATGAGCAGTTCTTC. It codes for CASSWAGANEQFF.

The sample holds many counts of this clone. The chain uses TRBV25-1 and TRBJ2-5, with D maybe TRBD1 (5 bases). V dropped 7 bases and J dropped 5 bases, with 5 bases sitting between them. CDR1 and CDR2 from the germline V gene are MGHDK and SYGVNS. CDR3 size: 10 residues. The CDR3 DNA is TGTGCCAGCAAGGGGGAGACCCAGTACTTC. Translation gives CASKGETQYF.

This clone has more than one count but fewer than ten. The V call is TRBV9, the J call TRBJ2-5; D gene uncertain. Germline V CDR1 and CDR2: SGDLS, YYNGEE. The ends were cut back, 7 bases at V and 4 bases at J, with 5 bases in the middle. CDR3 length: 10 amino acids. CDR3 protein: CASERETQYF. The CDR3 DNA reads TGTGCCAGCGAACGAGAGACCCAGTACTTC.

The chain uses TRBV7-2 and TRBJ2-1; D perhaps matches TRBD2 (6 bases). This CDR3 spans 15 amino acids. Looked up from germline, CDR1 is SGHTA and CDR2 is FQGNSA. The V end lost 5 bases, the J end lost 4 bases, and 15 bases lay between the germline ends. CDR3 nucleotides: TGTGCCAGCAGCGACGACCGGGACTCTTACAATGAGCAGTTCTTC. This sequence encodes CASSDDRDSYNEQFF.

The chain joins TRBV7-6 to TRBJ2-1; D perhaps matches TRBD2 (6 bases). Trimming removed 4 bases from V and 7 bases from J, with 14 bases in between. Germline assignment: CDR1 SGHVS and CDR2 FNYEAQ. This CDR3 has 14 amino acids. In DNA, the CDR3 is TGTGCCAGCAGCTCTACTCGGGAGTGGAATGAGCAGTTCTTC. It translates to CASSSTREWNEQFF.

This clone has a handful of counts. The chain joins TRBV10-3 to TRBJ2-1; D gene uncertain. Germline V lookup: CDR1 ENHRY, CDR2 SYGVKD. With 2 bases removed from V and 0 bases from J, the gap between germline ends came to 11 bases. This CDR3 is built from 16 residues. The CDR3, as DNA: TGTGCCATCAGTGAGAATACTGCGAGCTCCTACAATGAGCAGTTCTTC. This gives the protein CAISENTASSYNEQFF.

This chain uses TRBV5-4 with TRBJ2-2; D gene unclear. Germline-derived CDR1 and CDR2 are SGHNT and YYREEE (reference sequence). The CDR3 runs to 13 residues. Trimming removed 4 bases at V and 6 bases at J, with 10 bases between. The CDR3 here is CASSDRRPGELFF. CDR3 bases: TGTGCCAGCAGCGATAGAAGACCCGGGGAGCTGTTTTTT.

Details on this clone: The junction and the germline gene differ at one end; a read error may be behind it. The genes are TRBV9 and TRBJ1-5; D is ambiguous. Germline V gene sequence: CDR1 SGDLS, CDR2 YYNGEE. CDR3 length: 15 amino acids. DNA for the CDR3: TGTGCCAGCAGCGTAGGTAGTAGGACGGATCAGCTCCAGCATTTT. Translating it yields CASSVGSRTDQLQHF.